A selection of T cell receptor beta chains follows, all from one sample in a study of metastatic and nonmetastatic thyroid tumors. TCRdb re-called the PCR reads with MiXCR. The sample has under 35,000 clones; approximately 25% are singletons. Input material: blood. Every receptor here comes from a female donor with papillary thyroid cancer or a benign thyroid nodule (not recorded which). Some clones in this sample may be carry-over from other donors' samples. Each CDR3 is given with its conserved first and last residue. The D gene is left open where the match is weak. Not all rows give a size; the values are once, few, many and, for expanded clones, a class.

V	D	size	J	DNA	CDR3
TRBV9	TRBD1	many	TRBJ2-7	TGTGCCAGCAGCGCCGAAGGTGGGACAGGGTTTTACGAGCAGTACTTC	CASSAEGGTGFYEQYF
TRBV20-1	.	many	TRBJ2-5	TGCAGTGCTGTTCCGGACAGTTCACAAGAGACCCAGTACTTC	CSAVPDSSQETQYF
TRBV10-3	.	many	TRBJ2-5	TGTGCCATCAGTGAGTCTGGGGGGTCACAGGAGACCCAGTACTTC	CAISESGGSQETQYF
TRBV5-4	TRBD1	many	TRBJ2-7	TGTGCCAGCAGCCAAGACAGGGGGGACGAGCAGTACTTC	CASSQDRGDEQYF
TRBV5-1	TRBD1	.	TRBJ2-3	TGCGCCAGCAGCATCGCTCAGGGGGCAGATACGCAGTATTTT	CASSIAQGADTQYF
TRBV2	TRBD1	.	TRBJ1-4	TGTGCCAGCATCCGGACAGGACCTAATGAAAAGCTGTTTTTT	CASIRTGPNEKLFF
TRBV30	.	.	TRBJ1-1	TGTGCCTGGAGCAGGCAGGGGAACACTGAAGCTTTCTTT	CAWSRQGNTEAFF
TRBV5-8	.	many	TRBJ1-3	TGTGCCAGCAGCTCGGCGGGCGGGGCGCGGGGACCTGGAAACACCATATATTTT	CASSSAGGARGPGNTIYF
TRBV20-1	.	many	TRBJ2-2	TGCAGTGCTAGAGATCAGGATCCCGGGGAGCTGTTTTTT	CSARDQDPGELFF
TRBV9	.	many	TRBJ1-6	TGTGCCAGCAGCGTTCAGAATTCACCCCTCCACTTT	CASSVQNSPLHF
TRBV28	.	few	TRBJ2-3	TGTGCCAGCATCTCCCACGGGACCAGCACGGATACGCAGTATTTT	CASISHGTSTDTQYF
TRBV7-2	.	many	TRBJ1-1	TGTGCCAGCAGCTTAACAGGGAACACTGAAGCTTTCTTT	CASSLTGNTEAFF
TRBV20-1	.	many	TRBJ1-1	TGCAGTGCCTGGAAAGGGGGAGAGACTGAAGCTTTCTTT	CSAWKGGETEAFF
TRBV6-1	TRBD2	medium-sized	TRBJ2-1	TGTGCCAGCAGCCTAACTAGCGCTGCCTACAATGAGCAGTTCTTC	CASSLTSAAYNEQFF
TRBV28	TRBD1	medium-sized	TRBJ2-7	TGTGCCAGCAGTTGGAGGGGACAGGGGGCCTACGAGCAGTACTTC	CASSWRGQGAYEQYF
TRBV20-1	.	few	TRBJ2-7	TGCAGTGCTAGAGAAGGGCGGGACTACGAGCAGTACTTC	CSAREGRDYEQYF
TRBV11-2	.	few	TRBJ1-1	TGTGCCAGCAGCCCGGGGGGCGGGGGCGAAGCTTTCTTT	CASSPGGGGEAFF
TRBV20-1	.	.	TRBJ1-2	TGCAGTGCTAGAGAATCTTCCTATGGCTACACCTTC	CSARESSYGYTF
TRBV9	.	.	TRBJ2-6	TGTGCCAGCAGCCCCCCGACGAGGACTGGGGCCTACGTCGTGACTTTC	CASSPPTRTGAYVVTF
TRBV11-1	.	.	TRBJ2-1	TGTGCCAGCAGCCCAGAAGGGGAGGTCGGCTACAATGAGCAGTTCTTC	CASSPEGEVGYNEQFF
TRBV19	TRBD1	medium-sized	TRBJ1-2	TGTGCCAGTACCCAGGGGGACAGGGGGCCAGACTACACCTTC	CASTQGDRGPDYTF
TRBV6-1	.	medium-sized	TRBJ2-7	TGTGCCAGCAGTCCCGGATTTAGGCACCACGAGCAGTACTTC	CASSPGFRHHEQYF
TRBV20-1	TRBD1	medium-sized	TRBJ1-2	TGCAGTGCGCCGACGGGACAGATCACTAACTATGGCTACACCTTC	CSAPTGQITNYGYTF